Below are 26 T cell receptor beta chains sequenced from a single sample in a study of cytomegalovirus exposure and HLA in healthy donors. Amplification used 60 Vbeta primers and 13 Jbeta primers. TCRdb's copy holds only in-frame clones and misses some; the assay was immunoSEQ multiplex PCR. Here the sample spans 110,000 to 150,000 clones, more than 75% being singletons. Sequences were obtained from PBMCs. These TCRs come from a male donor in good health and CMV-seronegative.

V usage is TRBV4-1 and J usage is TRBJ1-1; D not certain. The V end lost 6 bases, the J end lost 10 bases, and 12 bases lay between the germline ends. Germline V gene data show CDR1 as MGHRA and CDR2 as YSYEKL. There are 11 residues in the CDR3. The CDR3 protein is CASRTERRAFF. The DNA of the CDR3 is TGCGCCAGCAGGACCGAGCGGCGAGCTTTCTTT.

Here the CDR3 DNA reads TGCGCCAGCAGCGCAGGGAGCGGGGGGAGCTACGAGCAGTACTTC. Protein sequence: CASSAGSGGSYEQYF. V is TRBV4-3 and J is TRBJ2-7, with 9 nucleotides matching TRBD2. V trimming: 5 bases; J trimming: 3 bases; junction bases outside the gene matches: 8. The CDR3 contains 15 residues. Per the germline V gene, CDR1 is LGHNA and CDR2 is YSLEER.

This chain connects TRBV7-8 to TRBJ2-3; TRBD1 matches at 7 bases. Per the germline V gene, CDR1 is SGHVS and CDR2 is FQNEAQ. There are 17 residues in the CDR3. Trimming cost V 2 bases and J 3 bases; bases outside gene matches: 11. This CDR3 is CASSLMRGRDLTDTQYF. In DNA form, the CDR3 reads TGTGCCAGCAGCTTAATGAGGGGGCGCGATTTAACAGATACGCAGTATTTT. Full variable domain (outside the CDR3, taken from reference TRBV7-8 and TRBJ2-3): GAGVSQSPRYKVAKRGQDVALRCDPISGHVSLFWYQQALGQGPEFLTYFQNEAQLDKSGLPSDRFFAERPEGSVSTLKIQRTQQEDSAVYLCASSLMRGRDLTDTQYFGPGTRLTVL.

The chain recombines TRBV19 with TRBJ1-5, with D tentatively TRBD1 (5 bases). Germline CDR1 LNHDA, CDR2 SQIVND (reference sequence). Trimming left V 0 bases short and J 5 bases short, with 8 bases between. The CDR3 covers 14 residues. CDR3 nucleotides: TGTGCCAGTAGTATAGATCAGGGATATCAGCCCCAGCATTTT. Amino acid sequence: CASSIDQGYQPQHF.

The chain uses TRBV30 and TRBJ2-5; 7 bases are a match to TRBD1. CDR3 length: 15 residues. V trimming: 1 base; J trimming: 2 bases; junction bases outside the gene matches: 7. The germline V gene has CDR1 GTSNPN and CDR2 SVGIG (reference sequence). The CDR3 DNA sequence: TGTGCCTGGAGTGCTGGGACAGCACCTCAAGAGACCCAGTACTTC. Translation gives CAWSAGTAPQETQYF.

CDR3 amino acids: CASSVGLAGEEQYF. The CDR3 nucleotides read TGTGCCAGCAGCGTCGGACTAGCGGGAGAAGAGCAGTACTTC. The V and J genes are TRBV9 and TRBJ2-7; 13 nucleotides match TRBD2. The CDR3 extends over 14 amino acids. Trimming cost V 2 bases and J 7 bases; bases outside gene matches: 3. Germline assignment: CDR1 SGDLS and CDR2 YYNGEE.

The V call is TRBV7-2, the J call TRBJ2-7; weak D call: TRBD1 (5 bases). Trimming took 5 bases from V and 3 from J, leaving 17 bases between them. The CDR3 consists of 15 residues. Germline CDR1 is SGHTA and CDR2 is FQGNSA. CDR3 in amino acids: CASSRSSDSHYEQYF. The CDR3 DNA reads as TGTGCCAGCAGCCGATCTAGTGACAGTCACTACGAGCAGTACTTC.

The rearrangement uses TRBV5-1 and TRBJ2-2; D might be TRBD1 (5 bases). Between the trimmed V and J ends, which lost 3 bases and 0 bases, there was a span of 6 bases. The germline V gene encodes CDR1 SGHRS and CDR2 YFSETQ. The CDR3 extends over 14 amino acids. The CDR3 protein is CASSSGTNTGELFF. CDR3 nucleotide sequence: TGCGCCAGCAGCTCAGGGACGAACACCGGGGAGCTGTTTTTT. The variable domain in full, completed from reference TRBV5-1 and TRBJ2-2, reads KAGVTQTPRYLIKTRGQQVTLSCSPISGHRSVSWYQQTPGQGLQFLFEYFSETQRNKGNFPGRFSGRQFSNSRSEMNVSTLELGDSALYLCASSSGTNTGELFFGEGSRLTVL.

The CDR3 reads CASSARTNPYPYEQYF. For the CDR3, the DNA is TGTGCCAGCAGCGCCCGGACTAACCCATATCCCTACGAGCAGTACTTC. The V gene is TRBV9, the J gene TRBJ2-7; possibly TRBD2 for D (6 bases). Trimming removed 3 bases from V and 2 bases from J, with 18 bases in between. Germline V lookup: CDR1 SGDLS, CDR2 YYNGEE. The CDR3 loop spans 16 amino acids.

CDR3: CASSFSGGIQETQYF. The CDR3 DNA reads TGTGCCAGCAGCTTTTCGGGGGGGATCCAAGAGACCCAGTACTTC. This chain joins TRBV7-9 and TRBJ2-5; TRBD2 matches at 8 bases. From germline, CDR1 is SEHNR and CDR2 FQNEAQ (reference sequence). Losses at the gene ends were 3 bases for V and 1 base for J; bases not matched to a gene: 4. The CDR3 length is 15 residues.

The rearrangement joins TRBV28 to TRBJ2-5, with D uncertain. The DNA end is more similar to TRBJ2-7, so the J call may be wrong. The CDR3 length is 11 residues. Germline assignment: CDR1 MDHEN and CDR2 SYDVKM. The CDR3 nucleotides are TGTGCCAGCAGTTGGTTCTACGAGCAGTACTTC. Residues: CASSWFYEQYF.

The chain joins TRBV18 to TRBJ1-2, with a weak D call TRBD1 (5 bases). Germline V lookup: CDR1 KGHSH, CDR2 LQKENI. Trimming took 8 bases from V and 4 from J, leaving 17 bases between them. This CDR3 is 14 amino acids long. The CDR3 bases are TGTGCCAGCACTAAAGGGGAGGCGGTCTATGGCTACACCTTC. This codes for CASTKGEAVYGYTF.

The V gene is TRBV5-5, the J gene TRBJ2-2, with TRBD1 matching over 7 bases. Germline assignment: CDR1 SGHKS and CDR2 YYEKEE (reference sequence). V lost 1 base, J lost 1 base, and 4 bases stayed unmatched. The CDR3 length is 16 residues. Here the CDR3 DNA reads TGTGCCAGCAGCTTGCCGACAGGGCAGAACACCGGGGAGCTGTTTTTT. The encoded protein is CASSLPTGQNTGELFF.

V usage is TRBV15 and J usage is TRBJ1-1, with a possible D match to TRBD1 (5 bases). Germline lookup yields CDR1 LNHNV and CDR2 YYDKDF (reference sequence). Trimming pared 0 bases from V and 4 bases from J, leaving 9 bases between. There are 14 residues in the CDR3. The CDR3 here is CATSRDIGGTEAFF. In DNA, the CDR3 is TGTGCCACCAGCAGAGATATCGGGGGCACTGAAGCTTTCTTT.

This chain links TRBV7-8 with TRBJ2-7; D perhaps matches TRBD2 (5 bases). Trimming pared 5 bases from V and 2 bases from J, leaving 7 bases between. Per germline, CDR1 SGHVS and CDR2 FQNEAQ. This CDR3 has 12 amino acids. The CDR3 spells CASSRGPYEQYF. Here the CDR3 DNA reads TGTGCCAGCAGCCGGGGTCCCTACGAGCAGTACTTC.

V and J are TRBV6-6 and TRBJ1-5; 8 nucleotides match TRBD1. The germline V gene has CDR1 MNHNY and CDR2 SVGAGI (reference sequence). V lost 2 bases to trimming and J lost 2 bases; unmatched junction nucleotides: 2. The CDR3 consists of 15 residues. The CDR3 DNA reads as TGTGCCAGCAGTTACCAGGGGGCCCGCAATCAGCCCCAGCATTTT. Its protein product is CASSYQGARNQPQHF.

The chain has TRBV5-6 and TRBJ1-2; D is possibly TRBD1 (5 bases). Germline V gene lookup returns CDR1 SGHDT and CDR2 YYEEEE. Trimming took off 3 bases at V and 8 bases at J, with 23 bases between the two ends. The CDR3 is 16 amino acids. CDR3 residues: CASSSKRGTGLYGYTF. The CDR3 region has the DNA TGTGCCAGCAGCTCCAAGCGGGGGACCGGGCTGTACGGCTACACCTTC.

The chain carries TRBV7-9 and TRBJ1-1; TRBD1 matches 7 bases. CDR1 is SEHNR and CDR2 is FQNEAQ in the germline V gene (reference sequence). V shed 4 bases, J shed 4 bases, and the junction held 6 bases outside the gene matches. The CDR3 extends over 14 amino acids. CDR3 DNA sequence: TGTGCCAGCAGCTCGGACAGGCGGACCACTGAAGCTTTCTTT. Its translation: CASSSDRRTTEAFF.

V is TRBV28 and J is TRBJ1-1; 7 nucleotides align to TRBD1. Per germline, CDR1 MDHEN and CDR2 SYDVKM. The junction had 7 bases not matched to a gene; V was cut back by 6 bases and J by 3 bases. The CDR3 has 14 amino acids. CDR3 region: CASRRQGVYTEAFF. As DNA, the CDR3 is TGTGCCAGCAGGAGACAGGGTGTTTACACTGAAGCTTTCTTT.

This chain links TRBV6-5 with TRBJ2-5, with D uncertain. Trimming cost V 5 bases and J 2 bases, with 6 bases left between them. The CDR3 extends over 12 amino acids. Germline V lookup: CDR1 MNHEY, CDR2 SVGAGI. The DNA for the CDR3 is TGTGCCAGCAGTAATCCGCAAGAGACCCAGTACTTC. Amino acids: CASSNPQETQYF.

This rearrangement joins TRBV5-4 to TRBJ2-5, with 11 bases lining up with TRBD2. This CDR3 has 15 residues. Germline assignment: CDR1 SGHNT and CDR2 YYREEE (reference sequence). V trimming: 2 bases; J trimming: 4 bases; junction bases outside the gene matches: 4. As DNA, the CDR3 is TGTGCCAGCAGCTTCGAACTAGCGGGGGTAGAGACCCAGTACTTC. It specifies CASSFELAGVETQYF.

This chain joins TRBV7-8 and TRBJ1-1; D is perhaps TRBD1 (5 bases). V was pared by 2 bases and J by 2 bases, with 12 bases between. This CDR3 is built from 15 residues. Germline CDR1 and CDR2: SGHVS and FQNEAQ. The CDR3 bases are TGTGCCAGCAGCTTATCCATAACAGGAAACACTGAAGCTTTCTTT. Residues: CASSLSITGNTEAFF.

On this clone itself: Different DNA sequences within this sample yield the same CDR3. V usage is TRBV5-1 and J usage is TRBJ2-2; TRBD1 matches 10 bases. From germline, CDR1 is SGHRS and CDR2 YFSETQ. Germline trimming cut 4 bases from V and 7 bases from J; bases unmatched to any gene: 7. The CDR3 covers 15 residues. The CDR3 sequence: CASSTDRGHSGELFF. CDR3 DNA: TGCGCCAGCAGCACCGACAGGGGGCATAGCGGGGAGCTGTTTTTT.

CDR3 amino acids: CASSLGQGNHEQFF. CDR3 bases: TGTGCCAGCAGCTTGGGACAGGGGAACCATGAGCAGTTCTTC. The chain combines TRBV7-8 with TRBJ2-1; 10 bases are a match to TRBD1. Trimming took 3 bases from V and 8 from J; bases not matched to a gene: 4. Germline V gene lookup returns CDR1 SGHVS and CDR2 FQNEAQ. The CDR3 length is 14 residues.

This sequence joins TRBV7-2 and TRBJ2-1; 7 positions agree with TRBD1. Germline V gene sequence: CDR1 SGHTA, CDR2 FQGNSA. The CDR3 runs to 14 residues. Unmatched junction bases numbered 6, after V lost 1 base and J lost 9 bases. CDR3 sequence (DNA): TGTGCCAGCAGCTTAGGACAGGGCTTCAGTGAGCAGTTCTTC. Protein product: CASSLGQGFSEQFF.

V gene TRBV29-1 combines with J gene TRBJ2-3; a weak D match, TRBD1 (5 bases). This CDR3 comprises 12 residues. V was trimmed by 7 bases and J by 5 bases, leaving 13 bases between them. The germline V gene has CDR1 SQVTM and CDR2 ANQGSEA. The CDR3 loop reads CSDFRDLDTQYF. In DNA, the CDR3 is TGCAGCGACTTCAGGGATCTAGATACGCAGTATTTT.